These T cell receptor beta chains were read from a single sample in a study of early T cells in non-severe SARS-CoV-2 infection. TCRdb re-analysed the 5' RACE reads in MiXCR, keeping a single row per CDR3 protein. The table records approximately 52,000 distinct CDR3 sequences, around 8% of them present only once. Sequenced input: whole blood. The receptors were gathered from an adult who was a healthcare worker with PCR-confirmed SARS-CoV-2 infection or an uninfected control (not recorded which). Both conserved end residues are trimmed from each CDR3. The order of the fields is V gene, CDR3 length, clone size, J gene, CDR3 protein. The size of a clone is reported for some rows only, either as once, few or many, or as a class for expanded clones.

TRBV5-1	13	many	TRBJ2-5	ASRMISGAEETQY
TRBV7-3	12	many	TRBJ2-1	ASSSTSGSNEQF
TRBV5-1	10	NA	TRBJ2-1	ASSRLYNEQF
TRBV12-3/TRBV12-4	14	many	TRBJ2-6	ASSPVMGEGANVLT
TRBV24-1	9	few	TRBJ1-2	ATSDLSGYT
TRBV3-1	13	many	TRBJ2-7	ASSQEGDRPYEQY
TRBV7-8	12	NA	TRBJ1-3	ASSPEVRGNTIY
TRBV7-9	16	once	TRBJ2-3	ASSPGTSGPGRTDTQY
TRBV27	12	many	TRBJ2-7	ASSLGRLSYEQY
TRBV20-1	14	once	TRBJ2-1	SARDSTPGYHNEQF
TRBV24-1	13	NA	TRBJ2-2	ATSDATKNTGELF
TRBV29-1	11	many	TRBJ2-1	SVDGRGGDEQF
TRBV4-3	11	many	TRBJ2-3	ASRWRLADTQY
TRBV9	13	NA	TRBJ1-4	ASSPQGGPNEKLF
TRBV27	13	few	TRBJ2-2	ASSLSRANTGELF
TRBV24-1	12	many	TRBJ2-5	ATSSTGYQETQY
TRBV30	13	many	TRBJ1-1	AWSVLGRGNTEAF
TRBV11-1	16	NA	TRBJ2-4	ASSLVGVGQIAKNIQY
TRBV7-7	11	many	TRBJ2-5	ASAKRAPETQY
TRBV10-3	13	NA	TRBJ2-3	AISDLTAKLGTQY
TRBV3-1	11	many	TRBJ1-4	ASRQGNSEKLF
TRBV29-1	15	NA	TRBJ2-3	SANLQGSTTNTDTQY
TRBV4-3	12	NA	TRBJ1-2	ASSQDPSGRGYT
TRBV3-1	11	NA	TRBJ2-1	ASSQFGTPDAF
TRBV28	12	NA	TRBJ2-7	ASSRTGATYEQY
TRBV19	14	few	TRBJ2-1	ASSIVASSPYNEQF
TRBV9	13	NA	TRBJ1-1	ASSSGGVVNTEAF
TRBV6-5	11	NA	TRBJ1-1	ASSYTVDTEAF
TRBV28	11	NA	TRBJ1-2	ASGMGGGYGYT
TRBV10-2	14	NA	TRBJ2-2	ASSESGSLNTGELF
TRBV29-1	8	NA	TRBJ2-5	SVVGETQY
TRBV4-1	11	NA	TRBJ2-1	ASSQDRGQEQF
TRBV11-3	13	NA	TRBJ2-1	ASSFLELAGNEQF
TRBV20-1	11	many	TRBJ1-6	SARTEYNSPLH
TRBV3-1	12	NA	TRBJ2-7	ASSQPGGPYEQY
TRBV28	9	few	TRBJ1-2	ASRRSGGYT
TRBV25-1	18	many	TRBJ2-1	ASSVLAGLAGASSYNEQF
TRBV7-2	12	NA	TRBJ2-7	ASSEAGISYEQY
TRBV7-2	15	few	TRBJ2-1	ASSPYWTSGRVGEQF
TRBV7-9	13	many	TRBJ2-7	ASSFKTGVPYEQY
TRBV5-1	13	NA	TRBJ2-7	ASSLDRGFSYEQY
TRBV12-3/TRBV12-4	9	few	TRBJ2-7	ASSTGGMQY
TRBV2	15	many	TRBJ2-2	ASRSRLAGGNTGELF
TRBV3-1	12	many	TRBJ1-1	ASSLKFGDTEAF
TRBV3-1	13	many	TRBJ1-5	ASSQESGPNQPQH
TRBV11-2	12	few	TRBJ2-7	ASSSWGVADEQY
TRBV11-2	13	few	TRBJ2-5	ASSLSRGHQETQY
TRBV9	17	NA	TRBJ2-1	ASSPSSRGRARSMDEQF
TRBV25-1	15	many	TRBJ1-2	ASSESGAGTELHGYT
TRBV6-6	12	many	TRBJ2-7	ASSYDRGRYEQY
TRBV27	12	few	TRBJ2-6	ASSSAAGANVLT
TRBV19	14	NA	TRBJ2-7	ASSSTLRDPNYEQY
TRBV27	12	few	TRBJ2-4	ASRLLGTKNIQY
TRBV9	14	NA	TRBJ2-3	ASSLWGAASTDTQY
TRBV6-2/TRBV6-3	12	NA	TRBJ2-7	ASSYPLLSYEQY